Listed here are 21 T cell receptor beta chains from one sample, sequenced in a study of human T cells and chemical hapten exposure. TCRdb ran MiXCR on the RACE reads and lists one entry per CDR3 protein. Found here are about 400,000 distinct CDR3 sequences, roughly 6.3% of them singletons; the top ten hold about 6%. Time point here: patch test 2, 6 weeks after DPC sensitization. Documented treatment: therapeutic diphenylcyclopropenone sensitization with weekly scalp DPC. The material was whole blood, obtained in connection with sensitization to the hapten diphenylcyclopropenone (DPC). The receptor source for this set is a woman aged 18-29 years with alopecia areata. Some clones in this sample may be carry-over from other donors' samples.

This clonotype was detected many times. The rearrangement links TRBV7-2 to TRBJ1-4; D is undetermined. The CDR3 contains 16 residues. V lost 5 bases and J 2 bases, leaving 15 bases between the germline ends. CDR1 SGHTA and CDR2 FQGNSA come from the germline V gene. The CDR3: CASSLLGGRTNEKLFF. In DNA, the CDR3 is TGTGCCAGCAGCCTCCTCGGAGGGAGGACTAATGAAAAACTGTTTTTT.

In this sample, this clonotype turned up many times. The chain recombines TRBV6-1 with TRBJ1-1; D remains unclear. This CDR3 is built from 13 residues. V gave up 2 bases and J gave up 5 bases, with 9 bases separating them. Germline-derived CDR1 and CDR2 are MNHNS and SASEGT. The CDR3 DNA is TGTGCCAGCAGTGAACTCCGAGGGACTGAAGCTTTCTTT. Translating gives CASSELRGTEAFF.

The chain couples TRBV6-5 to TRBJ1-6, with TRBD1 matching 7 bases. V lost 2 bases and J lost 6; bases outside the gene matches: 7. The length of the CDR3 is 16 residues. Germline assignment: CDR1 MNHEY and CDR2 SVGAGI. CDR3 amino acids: CASSYTGTVGNSPLHF. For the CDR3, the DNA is TGTGCCAGCAGTTACACTGGGACAGTTGGTAATTCACCCCTCCACTTT.

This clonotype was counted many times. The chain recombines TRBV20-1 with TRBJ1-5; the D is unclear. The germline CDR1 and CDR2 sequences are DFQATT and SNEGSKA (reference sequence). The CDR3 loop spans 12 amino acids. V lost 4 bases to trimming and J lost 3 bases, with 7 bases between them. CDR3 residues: CSATRVNQPQHF. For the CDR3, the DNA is TGCAGTGCTACCCGAGTCAATCAGCCCCAGCATTTT.

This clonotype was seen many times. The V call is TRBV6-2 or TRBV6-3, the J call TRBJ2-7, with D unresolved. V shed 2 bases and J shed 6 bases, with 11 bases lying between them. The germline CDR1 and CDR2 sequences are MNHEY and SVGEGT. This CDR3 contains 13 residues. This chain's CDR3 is CASSYTTPREQYF. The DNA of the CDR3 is TGTGCCAGCAGTTACACTACCCCCCGCGAGCAGTACTTC.

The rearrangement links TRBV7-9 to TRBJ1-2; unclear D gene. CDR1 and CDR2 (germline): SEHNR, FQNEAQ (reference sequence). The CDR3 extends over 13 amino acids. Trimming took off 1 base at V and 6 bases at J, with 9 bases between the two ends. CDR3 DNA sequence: TGTGCCAGCAGCTTAGACACATCAGATGGCTACACCTTC. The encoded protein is CASSLDTSDGYTF.

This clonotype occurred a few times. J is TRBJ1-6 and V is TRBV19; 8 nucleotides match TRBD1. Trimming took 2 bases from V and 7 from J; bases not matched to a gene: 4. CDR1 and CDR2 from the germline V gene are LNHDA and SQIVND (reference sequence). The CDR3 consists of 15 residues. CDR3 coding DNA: TGTGCCAGTAGTATACGAGGACAGGGCAATTCACCCCTCCACTTT. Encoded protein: CASSIRGQGNSPLHF. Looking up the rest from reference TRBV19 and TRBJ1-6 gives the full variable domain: DGGITQSPKYLFRKEGQNVTLSCEQNLNHDAMYWYRQDPGQGLRLIYYSQIVNDFQKGDIAEGYSVSREKKESFPLTVTSAQKNPTAFYLCASSIRGQGNSPLHFGNGTRLTVT.

DNA for the CDR3: TGTGCCAGCAGCTCCAGGGACAGTGCTGGGGAAGCTTTCTTT. It translates to CASSSRDSAGEAFF. The chain employs TRBV11-3 and TRBJ1-1, with TRBD1 matching 7 bases. V lost 4 bases, J lost 8 bases, and 10 bases stayed unmatched. This CDR3 is built from 14 residues. Germline V gives CDR1 SGHNT, CDR2 YENEEA.

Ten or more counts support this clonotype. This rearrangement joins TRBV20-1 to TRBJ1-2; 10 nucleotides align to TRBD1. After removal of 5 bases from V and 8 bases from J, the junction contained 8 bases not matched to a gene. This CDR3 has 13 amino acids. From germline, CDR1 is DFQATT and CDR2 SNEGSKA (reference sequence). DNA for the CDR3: TGCAGTGCTTTTAAGGACAGGGGGTCAGGCTACACCTTC. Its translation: CSAFKDRGSGYTF.

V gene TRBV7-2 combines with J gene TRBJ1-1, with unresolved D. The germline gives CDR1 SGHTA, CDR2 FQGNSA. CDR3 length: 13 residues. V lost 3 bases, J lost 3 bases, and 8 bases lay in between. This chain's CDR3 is CASSLRRYTEAFF. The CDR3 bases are TGTGCCAGCAGCTTGCGACGGTACACTGAAGCTTTCTTT. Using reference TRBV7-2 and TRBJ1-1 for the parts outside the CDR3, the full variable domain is GAGVSQSPSNKVTEKGKDVELRCDPISGHTALYWYRQSLGQGLEFLIYFQGNSAPDKSGLPSDRFSAERTGGSVSTLTIQRTQQEDSAVYLCASSLRRYTEAFFGQGTRLTVV.

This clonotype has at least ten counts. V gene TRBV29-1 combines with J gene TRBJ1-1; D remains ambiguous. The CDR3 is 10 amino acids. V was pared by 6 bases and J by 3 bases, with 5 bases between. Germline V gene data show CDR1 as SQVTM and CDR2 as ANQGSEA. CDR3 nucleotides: TGCAGCGTCGACTACACTGAAGCTTTCTTT. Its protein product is CSVDYTEAFF.

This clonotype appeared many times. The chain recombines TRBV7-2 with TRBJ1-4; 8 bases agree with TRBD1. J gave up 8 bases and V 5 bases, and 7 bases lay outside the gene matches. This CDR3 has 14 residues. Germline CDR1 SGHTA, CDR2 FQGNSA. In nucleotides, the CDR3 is TGTGCCAGCAGCCCCGGACAGGGACGGGAAAAACTGTTTTTT. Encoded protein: CASSPGQGREKLFF.

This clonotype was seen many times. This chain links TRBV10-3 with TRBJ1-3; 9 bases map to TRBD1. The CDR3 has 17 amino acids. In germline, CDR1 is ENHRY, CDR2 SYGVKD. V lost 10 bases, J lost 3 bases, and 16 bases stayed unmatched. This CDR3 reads CATSFTGGESNGNTIYF. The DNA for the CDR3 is TGTGCCACCTCGTTTACAGGGGGCGAAAGTAATGGAAACACCATATATTTT.

The CDR3, as DNA: TGTGCCAGCAGCCCAAAATATCCCGGGGAGCTGTTTTTT. This sequence encodes CASSPKYPGELFF. The chain links TRBV14 to TRBJ2-2; D remains ambiguous. Germline V gene sequence: CDR1 SGHDN, CDR2 FVKESK. Deletions cut 4 bases from V and 6 bases from J, with 9 bases between. There are 13 residues in the CDR3.

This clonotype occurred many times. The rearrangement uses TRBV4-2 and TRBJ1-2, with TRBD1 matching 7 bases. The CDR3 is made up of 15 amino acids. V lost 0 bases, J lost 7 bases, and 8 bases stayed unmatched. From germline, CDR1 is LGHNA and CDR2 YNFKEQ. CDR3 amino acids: CASSQDGQVPTGYTF. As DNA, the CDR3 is TGTGCCAGCAGCCAAGATGGACAGGTTCCCACTGGCTACACCTTC.

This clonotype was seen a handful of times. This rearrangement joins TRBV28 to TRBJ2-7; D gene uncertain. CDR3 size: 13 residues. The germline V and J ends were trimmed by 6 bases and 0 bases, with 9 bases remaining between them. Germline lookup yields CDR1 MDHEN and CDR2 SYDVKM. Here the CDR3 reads CASRSGVSYEQYF. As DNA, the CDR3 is TGTGCCAGCAGATCCGGTGTCTCCTACGAGCAGTACTTC.

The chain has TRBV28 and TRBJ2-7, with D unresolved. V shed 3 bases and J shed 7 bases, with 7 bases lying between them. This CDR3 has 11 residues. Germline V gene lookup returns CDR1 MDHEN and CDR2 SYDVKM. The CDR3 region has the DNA TGTGCCAGCAGTTTGAAGTTTGAGCAGTACTTC. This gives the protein CASSLKFEQYF.

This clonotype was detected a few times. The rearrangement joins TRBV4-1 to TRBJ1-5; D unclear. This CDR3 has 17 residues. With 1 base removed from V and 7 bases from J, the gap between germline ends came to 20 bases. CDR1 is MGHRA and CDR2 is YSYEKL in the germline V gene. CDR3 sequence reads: CASSQGAANEARQPQHF. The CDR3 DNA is TGCGCCAGCAGCCAAGGAGCTGCGAACGAGGCAAGGCAGCCCCAGCATTTT.

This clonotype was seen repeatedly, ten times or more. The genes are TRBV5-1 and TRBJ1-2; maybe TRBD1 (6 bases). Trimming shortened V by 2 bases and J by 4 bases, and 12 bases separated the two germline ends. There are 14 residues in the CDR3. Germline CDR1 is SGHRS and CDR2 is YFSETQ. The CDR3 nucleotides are TGCGCCAGCAGCTTACAACAGGGTCTCTATGGCTACACCTTC. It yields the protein CASSLQQGLYGYTF.

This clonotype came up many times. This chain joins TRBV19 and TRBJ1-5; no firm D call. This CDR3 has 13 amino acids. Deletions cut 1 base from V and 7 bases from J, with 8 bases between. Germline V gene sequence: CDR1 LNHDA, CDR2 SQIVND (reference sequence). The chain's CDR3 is CASSIVGIQPQHF. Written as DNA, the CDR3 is TGTGCCAGTAGTATAGTTGGCATACAGCCCCAGCATTTT.

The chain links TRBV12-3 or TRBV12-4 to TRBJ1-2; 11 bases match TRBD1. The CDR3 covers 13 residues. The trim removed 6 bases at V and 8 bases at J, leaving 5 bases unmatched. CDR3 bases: TGTGCCAGCAGCCAGGACAGGGGGCGCGGCTACACCTTC. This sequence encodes CASSQDRGRGYTF.